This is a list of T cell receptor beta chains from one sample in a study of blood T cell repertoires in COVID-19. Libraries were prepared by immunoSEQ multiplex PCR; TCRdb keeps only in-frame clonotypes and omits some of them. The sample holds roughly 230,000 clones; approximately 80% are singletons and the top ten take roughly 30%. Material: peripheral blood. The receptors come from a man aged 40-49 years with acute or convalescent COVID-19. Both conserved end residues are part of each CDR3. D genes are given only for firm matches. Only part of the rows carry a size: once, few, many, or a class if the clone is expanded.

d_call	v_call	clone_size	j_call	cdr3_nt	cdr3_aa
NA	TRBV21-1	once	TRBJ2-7	TGTGCCAGCAGCTATACAGGGAGAGCGGCCTACGAGCAGTACTTC	CASSYTGRAAYEQYF
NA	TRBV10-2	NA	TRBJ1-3	TGCGCCAGCAGTGAGCAGGGAAGCTCTGGAAACACCATATATTTT	CASSEQGSSGNTIYF
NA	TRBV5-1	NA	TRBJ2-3	TGCGCCAGCTACGAGCCAGGGGATACGCAGTATTTT	CASYEPGDTQYF
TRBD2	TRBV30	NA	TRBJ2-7	TGTGCCTGGAGCGGGGGGGGTTTCTCCTACGAGCAGTACTTC	CAWSGGGFSYEQYF
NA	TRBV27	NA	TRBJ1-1	TGTGCCAGCACGACTGGAGGCACTGAAGCTTTCTTT	CASTTGGTEAFF
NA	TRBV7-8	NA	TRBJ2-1	TGTGCCAGCAGCTCGAACCAGGGATTATACAATGAGCAGTTCTTC	CASSSNQGLYNEQFF
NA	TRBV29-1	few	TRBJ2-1	TGCAGCGTTGTACGCAGCGATGAGCAGTTCTTC	CSVVRSDEQFF
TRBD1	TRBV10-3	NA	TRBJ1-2	TGTGCCATCAGGGGACAGACGGATTTTAACTATGGCTACACCTTC	CAIRGQTDFNYGYTF
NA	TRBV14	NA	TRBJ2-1	TGTGCCAGCAGCCAAGACGGGGGAGTGGCTGGCAATGAGCAGTTCTTC	CASSQDGGVAGNEQFF
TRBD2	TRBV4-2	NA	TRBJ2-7	TGTGCCAGCAGCCAAGATGGGAGGGGCTTAGTCTACGAGCAGTACTTC	CASSQDGRGLVYEQYF
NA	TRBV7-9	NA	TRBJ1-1	TGTGCCAGCAGCTTAGTAGCCACTGAAGCTTTCTTT	CASSLVATEAFF
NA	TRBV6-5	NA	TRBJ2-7	TGTGCCAGCAGTTACTCTCGGAGACAGCACGAGCAGTACTTC	CASSYSRRQHEQYF
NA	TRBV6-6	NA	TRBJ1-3	TGTGCCAGCACCCCTGACATCTCTGGAAACACCATATATTTT	CASTPDISGNTIYF
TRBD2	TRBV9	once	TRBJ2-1	TGTGCCAGCAGCGACCCCTCCGGGACTAGCGGGAGGTTGCCCTACAATGAGCAGTTCTTC	CASSDPSGTSGRLPYNEQFF
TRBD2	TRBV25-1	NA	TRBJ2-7	TGTGCCAGCAGGGCTTCCTTAGGCGGGAGTTTCCACGAGCAGTACTTC	CASRASLGGSFHEQYF
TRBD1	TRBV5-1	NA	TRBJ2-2	TGCGCCAGCAGCTTGGAAGGGGGCCCTAACACCGGGGAGCTGTTTTTT	CASSLEGGPNTGELFF
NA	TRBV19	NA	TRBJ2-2	TGTGCCAGTAGTCAAACGAGGGGGGGAGAGAAAACCGGGGAGCTGTTTTTT	CASSQTRGGEKTGELFF
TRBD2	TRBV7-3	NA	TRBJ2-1	TGTGCCAGCAGCTTGGCAGCGGGACTCGGGAATGAGCAGTTCTTC	CASSLAAGLGNEQFF
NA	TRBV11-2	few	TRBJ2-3	TGTGCCAGCAGCGGAAGCAACAGGGTTTCGGCGCAGTATTTT	CASSGSNRVSAQYF
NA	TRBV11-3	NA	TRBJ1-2	TGTGCCAGCAGCTTCGCAGGGTTTCGAGGCTACACCTTC	CASSFAGFRGYTF
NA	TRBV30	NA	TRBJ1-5	TGTGCCTGGAGTGTACGGGATCAGCCCCAGCATTTT	CAWSVRDQPQHF
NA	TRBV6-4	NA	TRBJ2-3	TGTGCCAGCAGTGACAGGGGTAATCCGACAGATACGCAGTATTTT	CASSDRGNPTDTQYF
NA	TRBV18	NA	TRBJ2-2	TGTGCCAGCTCACCACCCATCACCGGGGAGCTGTTTTTT	CASSPPITGELFF
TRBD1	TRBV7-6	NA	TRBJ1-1	TGTGCCAGCAGCCCGCGGACAGGGGGCGACCGTCCTGAAGCTTTCTTT	CASSPRTGGDRPEAFF
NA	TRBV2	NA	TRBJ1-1	TGTGCCAGCAGTACAGGGAGTGCGGGGAACACTGAAGCTTTCTTT	CASSTGSAGNTEAFF
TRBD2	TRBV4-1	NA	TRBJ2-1	TGCGCCAGCAGCCAAGAATGGCTAGCGGGGAACAATGAGCAGTTCTTC	CASSQEWLAGNNEQFF
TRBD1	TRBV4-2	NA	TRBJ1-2	TGTGCCAGCACCTCCGGGACAGGGAGCTTCGGCTACACCTTC	CASTSGTGSFGYTF
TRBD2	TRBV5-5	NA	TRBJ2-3	TGTGCCAGCAGCTTAACTAGCGGAGTTAGCACAGATACGCAGTATTTT	CASSLTSGVSTDTQYF
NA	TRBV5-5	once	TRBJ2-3	TGTGCCAGCAGCCCCGGACAGGATACGCAGTATTTT	CASSPGQDTQYF
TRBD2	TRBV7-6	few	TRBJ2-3	TGTGCCAGCAGCATGACTAGCGGGACAGATACGCAGTATTTT	CASSMTSGTDTQYF
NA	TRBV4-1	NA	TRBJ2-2	TGCGCCAGCGAGGGACTGGCGAACACCGGGGAGCTGTTTTTT	CASEGLANTGELFF
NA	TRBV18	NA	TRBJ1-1	TGTGCCAGCTCACCAGACAGCATGAACACTGAAGCTTTCTTT	CASSPDSMNTEAFF
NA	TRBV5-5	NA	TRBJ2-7	TGTGCCAGCAGCTTGGAATTGAACTTAGCCTACGAGCAGTACTTC	CASSLELNLAYEQYF
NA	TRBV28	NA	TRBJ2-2	TGTGCCAGCAGTTTCACGACGGGGAAGAACACCGGGGAGCTGTTTTTT	CASSFTTGKNTGELFF
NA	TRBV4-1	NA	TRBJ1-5	TGCGCCAGCAGCCAAGCGGACAGAATCAATCAGCCCCAGCATTTT	CASSQADRINQPQHF
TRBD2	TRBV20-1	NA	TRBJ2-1	TGCAGTGCCTGGACTAGCGGAGAGCAGTTCTTC	CSAWTSGEQFF
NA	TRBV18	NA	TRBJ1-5	TGTGCCAGCTCATACGGGGGGACGGATCAGCCCCAGCATTTT	CASSYGGTDQPQHF
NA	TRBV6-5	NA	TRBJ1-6	TGTGCCAGCAGCCTAGACAGGATCCTAAGCTCACCCCTCCACTTT	CASSLDRILSSPLHF
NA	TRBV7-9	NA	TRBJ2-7	TGTGCCAGCAGCACGAGACTCGTAGCAAGCTACGAGCAGTACTTC	CASSTRLVASYEQYF
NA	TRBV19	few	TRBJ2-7	TGTGCCAGTAGTATAGCCGTGCGCTCTCCCTACGAGCAGTACTTC	CASSIAVRSPYEQYF
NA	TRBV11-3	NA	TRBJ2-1	TGTGCCAGCAGCCCCTCGGACAGCTACAATGAGCAGTTCTTC	CASSPSDSYNEQFF
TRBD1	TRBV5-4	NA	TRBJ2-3	TGTGCCAGCAGCTTGGCAGGGGGCCGCACAGATACGCAGTATTTT	CASSLAGGRTDTQYF
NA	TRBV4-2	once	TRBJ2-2	TGTGCCAGCAGCCCCTCGATGGACAGCCCTACCGGGGAGCTGTTTTTT	CASSPSMDSPTGELFF
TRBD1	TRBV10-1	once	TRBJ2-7	TGCGCCAGCGGGGACAGTTCCTACGAGCAGTACTTC	CASGDSSYEQYF
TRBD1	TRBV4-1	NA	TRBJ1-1	TGCGCCAGCAGCCCCCACAGGGGGCTGAACACTGAAGCTTTCTTT	CASSPHRGLNTEAFF
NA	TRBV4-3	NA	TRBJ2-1	TGCGCCAGCAGCCAAGAAACTCAGGGGTCCTACAATGAGCAGTTCTTC	CASSQETQGSYNEQFF
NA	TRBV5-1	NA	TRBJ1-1	TGCGCCAGCAGCTTGGACGGGATTGACACTGAAGCTTTCTTT	CASSLDGIDTEAFF
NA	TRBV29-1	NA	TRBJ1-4	TGCAGCGTTGAAGTCAGGGAGGGTGAAAAACTGTTTTTT	CSVEVREGEKLFF
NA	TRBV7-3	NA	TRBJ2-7	TGTGCCAGCAGCTCCTGGGCTGGTCCCTACGAGCAGTACTTC	CASSSWAGPYEQYF
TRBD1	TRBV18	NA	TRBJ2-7	TGTGCCAGCTCACTCGACAGGGCGACTAACGAGCAGTACTTC	CASSLDRATNEQYF
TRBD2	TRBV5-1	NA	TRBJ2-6	TGCGCCAGCAGCTTGCAAGCGGGAGGAGGCTCTGGGGCCAACGTCCTGACTTTC	CASSLQAGGGSGANVLTF
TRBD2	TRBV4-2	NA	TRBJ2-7	TGTGCCAGCAGCCTCCGGGAGGGGGATTACGAGCAGTACTTC	CASSLREGDYEQYF
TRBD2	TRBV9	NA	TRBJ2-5	TGTGCCAGCAGCGTAGTTGGGACTAGAGGGGAGACCCAGTACTTC	CASSVVGTRGETQYF
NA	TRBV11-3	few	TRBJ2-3	TGTGCCAGCAGCTTAGGAACGACTAGCACAGATACGCAGTATTTT	CASSLGTTSTDTQYF
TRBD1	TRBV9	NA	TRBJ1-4	TGTGCCAGCAGCGGGACAGGGCATGAAAAACTGTTTTTT	CASSGTGHEKLFF
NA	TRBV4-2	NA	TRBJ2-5	TGTGCCAGCAGCCGTATTATCGACAGCACCGTCCAAGAGACCCAGTACTTC	CASSRIIDSTVQETQYF
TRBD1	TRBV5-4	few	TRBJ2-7	TGTGCCAGCAGCTTGTCGCCAGGGGGCATCCACGAGCAGTACTTC	CASSLSPGGIHEQYF
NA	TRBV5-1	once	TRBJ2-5	TGCGCCAGCAGCGCCGGACAGGGAGGGGAGACCCAGTACTTC	CASSAGQGGETQYF
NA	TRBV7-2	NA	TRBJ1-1	TGTGCCAGCAGCCCCCGGGGGATGTCCACTGAAGCTTTCTTT	CASSPRGMSTEAFF
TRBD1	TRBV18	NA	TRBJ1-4	TGTGCCAGCTCACCACAGTTAAGCGACAGGGGACCTAATGAAAAACTGTTTTTT	CASSPQLSDRGPNEKLFF